These 12 T cell receptor beta chains were sequenced from one sample in a study of OX40 agonist ivuxolimab in advanced cancers. This table comes from immunoSEQ multiplex PCR, and its TCRdb copy is limited to in-frame clones, with some not included. The data show roughly 30,000 clones, with 84% seen just once and over 15% held by the top ten. The material was CD4+ or CD8+ T cells sorted from blood, obtained in a trial of the OX40 agonist ivuxolimab. These receptors were taken from an adult with an advanced solid tumor such as melanoma, head and neck, liver or kidney cancer.

This clone was detected once. The chain's CDR3 is CASTSYNEQFF. As DNA, the CDR3 is TGTGCCAGCACCAGCTACAATGAGCAGTTCTTC. V usage is TRBV7-8 and J usage is TRBJ2-1; D remains ambiguous. V lost 7 bases and J lost 3, with 4 bases in between. The CDR3 loop spans 11 amino acids. Germline CDR1 is SGHVS and CDR2 is FQNEAQ.

V is TRBV5-6 and J is TRBJ2-7; perhaps TRBD1 as D (6 bases). The CDR3 totals 13 residues. Looked up from germline, CDR1 is SGHDT and CDR2 is YYEEEE. Between the trimmed V and J ends, which lost 5 bases and 5 bases, there was a span of 14 bases. For the CDR3, the DNA is TGTGCCAGCAGAGATGCAGGGGTAAACGAGCAGTACTTC. Protein product: CASRDAGVNEQYF.

This clone was detected only once. CDR3 region: CASSPSGRANNQPQHF. CDR3 coding DNA: TGTGCCAGTAGTCCCTCGGGGAGGGCGAACAATCAGCCCCAGCATTTT. The gene calls are TRBV19 and TRBJ1-5; D is ambiguous. Trimming shortened V by 5 bases and J by 3 bases, and 17 bases separated the two germline ends. Germline assignment: CDR1 LNHDA and CDR2 SQIVND (reference sequence). This CDR3 is built from 16 residues.

The chain recombines TRBV14 with TRBJ1-1, with 8 bases lining up with TRBD1. After removal of 2 bases from V and 4 bases from J, the junction contained 6 bases not matched to a gene. There are 15 residues in the CDR3. Germline CDR1 SGHDN, CDR2 FVKESK. The CDR3 region is CASSQQGALSTEAFF. In DNA, the CDR3 is TGTGCCAGCAGCCAACAGGGGGCCTTAAGCACTGAAGCTTTCTTT.

The gene calls are TRBV29-1 and TRBJ1-2; D not resolved. The CDR3 is made up of 11 amino acids. Germline V gives CDR1 SQVTM, CDR2 ANQGSEA. Trimming left V 4 bases short and J 7 bases short, with 10 bases between. As DNA, the CDR3 is TGCAGCGTTGTGAGGGAGGCTGGCTACACCTTC. This sequence encodes CSVVREAGYTF.

This chain joins TRBV15 and TRBJ2-1, with 10 bases lining up with TRBD2. The length of the CDR3 is 18 residues. CDR1 is LNHNV, CDR2 YYDKDF, per germline (reference sequence). V lost 0 bases to trimming and J lost 5 bases; unmatched junction nucleotides: 10. CDR3 DNA sequence: TGTGCCACCAGCAGAGATTCGGGCCTAGCGGGAGATAACAATGAGCAGTTCTTC. This gives the protein CATSRDSGLAGDNNEQFF.

With respect to this clone: The junction does not match germline at one end; this may be a read error. The rearrangement uses TRBV27 and TRBJ2-1, with D unclear. Per the germline V gene, CDR1 is MNHEY and CDR2 is SMNVEV (reference sequence). CDR3 length: 15 residues. The CDR3 loop reads CAGSFNKPYYNEQFF. The DNA of the CDR3 is TGTGCCGGCAGTTTCAACAAGCCTTACTACAATGAGCAGTTCTTC.

The table lists this clone with a few counts. The gene calls are TRBV9 and TRBJ2-1; TRBD2 matches at 10 bases. Germline values: CDR1 SGDLS, CDR2 YYNGEE. This CDR3 region has 13 residues. V lost 7 bases and J lost 9; bases outside the gene matches: 7. The CDR3 loop is CASSAGGPVEQFF. The DNA for the CDR3 is TGTGCCAGCTCAGCGGGAGGGCCTGTTGAGCAGTTCTTC.

This chain uses TRBV7-2 with TRBJ2-3; 7 bases agree with TRBD2. The ends lost 2 bases at V and 2 bases at J; junction bases unmatched: 10. There are 17 residues in the CDR3. Per germline, CDR1 SGHTA and CDR2 FQGNSA. CDR3 in amino acids: CASSLWASGLVTDTQYF. CDR3 bases: TGTGCCAGCAGCTTATGGGCTAGCGGTCTTGTCACAGATACGCAGTATTTT.

A single count supports this clone. The CDR3 sequence is CASTGRVVSSYNEQFF. CDR3 nucleotide sequence: TGTGCCAGCACGGGTCGCGTAGTCTCTTCCTACAATGAGCAGTTCTTC. J is TRBJ2-1 and V is TRBV2; unclear D gene. V gave up 7 bases and J gave up 1 base, with 17 bases separating them. The CDR3 sequence is 16 residues long. Per germline, CDR1 SNHLY and CDR2 FYNNEI.

The V gene is TRBV6-5, the J gene TRBJ2-5, with 7 bases lining up with TRBD1. The CDR3 sequence is 14 residues long. V was pared by 5 bases and J by 5 bases, with 8 bases of the junction left unmatched. CDR1 is MNHEY and CDR2 is SVGAGI in the germline V gene. For the CDR3, the DNA is TGTGCCAGCAGTCCAGGGGGATGGTCCGAGACCCAGTACTTC. It codes for CASSPGGWSETQYF.

The J gene is TRBJ1-2, the V gene TRBV29-1; no clear D. Trimming left V 3 bases short and J 4 bases short, with 6 bases between. Germline lookup yields CDR1 SQVTM and CDR2 ANQGSEA. The CDR3 runs to 11 residues. This CDR3 is CSVDSSYGYTF. The CDR3 region has the DNA TGCAGCGTTGATTCATCCTATGGCTACACCTTC.